This T cell receptor (beta chain) was sequenced during a study of cytomegalovirus exposure and HLA in healthy donors. Study findings and constraints: Later analysis demonstrated an association between a missense DCLRE1C variant and TCR beta V- and J-gene trimming. TCR beta chains associated with HLA were, in a later analysis, more clonally expanded than equally common others. Per published accounts, TCR beta sequences correctly predicted the HLA-A and HLA-B alleles of most subjects.

The length of the CDR3 is 14 residues. The V and J ends lost 6 bases and 6 bases, in that order; junction bases with no gene match: 7. From germline, CDR1 is MNHNY and CDR2 SVGAGI (reference sequence). As concerns this clone: What it binds is not known.

The PCR employed 60 Vbeta primers together with 13 Jbeta primers. Libraries were prepared by immunoSEQ multiplex PCR; TCRdb keeps only in-frame clonotypes and omits some of them. The top ten hold around 0.96% of the sample, which has around 150,000 clones, nearly 80% seen once. The chain has TRBV6-6 and TRBJ2-1, with TRBD1 matching 8 bases. The sample comprised PBMCs. The receptor comes from a woman aged 45-65 years in good health and CMV-seropositive. The CDR3 region has the DNA TGTGCCAGCAGGGCCGGGACAGGTATCAATGAGCAGTTCTTC. Amino acids: CASRAGTGINEQFF.